These 12 T cell receptor beta chains share one sample of origin, sequenced in a study of PD-1 blockade in classical Hodgkin lymphoma (dated by TCRdb to about 2020). In light of the paper, this sample's time point label describes: newly diagnosed, previously untreated cHL patient sample. A Miltenyi CD4+ T cell isolation kit was used for magnetic negative selection to purify CD4+ T cells from thawed PBMCs. Preparation of the library involved the immunoSEQ multiplex PCR assay. In its TCRdb copy, this immuneACCESS table keeps in-frame sequences only and misses some clones. Where compared with another copy, unresolved V genes explain less than half of these, and the others have no known cause. The sample table contains fewer than 40,000 clones; only one count was recorded for roughly 90% of them. Roughly 1.2% of the sample is held by the ten biggest clonotypes. The sample taken for sequencing was CD4+ T cells from blood. The receptors here all came from a human donor with classical Hodgkin lymphoma.

This clone was seen a single time. This chain joins TRBV29-1 and TRBJ1-2; no clear D. Germline CDR1 SQVTM, CDR2 ANQGSEA. Trimming took 7 bases from V and 8 from J, leaving 17 bases between them. The CDR3 spans 12 residues. CDR3 loop: CSGTFPSGGYTF. In nucleotides, the CDR3 is TGCAGCGGGACCTTCCCCAGTGGGGGCTACACCTTC.

V is TRBV6-5 and J is TRBJ2-3; D is tentatively TRBD1 or TRBD2 (5 bases each). From germline, CDR1 is MNHEY and CDR2 SVGAGI. Trimming removed 5 bases at V and 9 bases at J, with 15 bases between. The CDR3 is 13 amino acids. The CDR3 is CASSRGHTATQYF. The CDR3 DNA follows: TGTGCCAGCAGTCGGGGCCACACAGCCACGCAGTATTTT.

The count of this clone is one. The chain recombines TRBV28 with TRBJ2-5; D may be TRBD1 (5 bases). This CDR3 comprises 16 residues. V was trimmed by 5 bases and J by 2 bases, leaving 18 bases between them. Germline lookup yields CDR1 MDHEN and CDR2 SYDVKM. Written as DNA, the CDR3 is TGTGCCAGCAGTCCCCAGACAGACGTAGGGCAAGAGACCCAGTACTTC. It specifies CASSPQTDVGQETQYF.

The chain links TRBV27 to TRBJ1-5, with TRBD1 matching 11 bases. Germline V gives CDR1 MNHEY, CDR2 SMNVEV (reference sequence). CDR3 length: 16 residues. V lost 4 bases, J lost 6 bases, and 8 bases stayed unmatched. The CDR3 protein is CASSSGQGAPTQPQHF. The CDR3 DNA is TGTGCCAGCAGTTCCGGACAGGGGGCTCCCACTCAGCCCCAGCATTTT.

This chain links TRBV20-1 with TRBJ1-1; D not certain. The CDR3 covers 11 residues. The germline CDR1 and CDR2 sequences are DFQATT and SNEGSKA (reference sequence). The CDR3 reads CSRWERTEAFF. The CDR3 DNA sequence: TGCAGCCGGTGGGAGAGGACTGAAGCTTTCTTT.

In this sample, this clone turned up a few times. This rearrangement joins TRBV7-8 to TRBJ2-5; 15 positions match TRBD2. Losses at the gene ends were 2 bases for V and 5 bases for J; bases not matched to a gene: 12. The CDR3 loop spans 19 amino acids. From germline, CDR1 is SGHVS and CDR2 FQNEAQ. Written as DNA, the CDR3 is TGTGCCAGCAGCTTAACGGGTGGACTAGCGGGAGGGCCGGGTGAGACCCAGTACTTC. It specifies CASSLTGGLAGGPGETQYF.

This clone was observed a handful of times. The CDR3 here is CASSLEVGEQYF. The DNA for the CDR3 is TGCGCCAGCAGCTTGGAGGTGGGCGAGCAGTACTTC. The chain carries TRBV5-1 and TRBJ2-7; no firm D call. Trimming removed 0 bases from V and 6 bases from J, with 7 bases in between. The germline CDR1 and CDR2 sequences are SGHRS and YFSETQ. The CDR3 runs 12 residues.

This clone has more than one count but fewer than ten. CDR3: CASSPGTGTYGYTF. The CDR3 coding sequence is TGTGCCAGCAGTCCCGGGACAGGGACCTATGGCTACACCTTC. The V call is TRBV5-6, the J call TRBJ1-2, with 9 bases fitting TRBD1. This CDR3 is built from 14 residues. J lost 4 bases, V lost 5 bases, and 6 bases had no gene match. Germline CDR1 SGHDT, CDR2 YYEEEE.

The chain links TRBV19 to TRBJ2-5, with 8 bases fitting TRBD1. The CDR3 contains 16 residues. In germline, CDR1 is LNHDA, CDR2 SQIVND (reference sequence). J was trimmed by 6 bases and V by 8 bases; bases with no gene match: 17. The DNA of the CDR3 is TGTGCCAGTGCGTCCCGAGGAGGACAGGGTCGACAGACCCAGTACTTC. This translates into CASASRGGQGRQTQYF.

The V call is TRBV28, the J call TRBJ2-3; D gene uncertain. CDR1 is MDHEN and CDR2 is SYDVKM in the germline V gene. The CDR3 extends over 14 amino acids. Trimming cost V 4 bases and J 1 base, with 9 bases left between them. CDR3 loop: CASSSPLGTDTQYF. For the CDR3, the DNA is TGTGCCAGCAGTTCCCCTTTAGGCACAGATACGCAGTATTTT.

J is TRBJ2-1 and V is TRBV5-1, with 10 bases fitting TRBD2. This CDR3 comprises 15 residues. Per germline, CDR1 SGHRS and CDR2 YFSETQ. V gave up 1 base and J gave up 3 bases; unmatched junction bases: 1. The CDR3 sequence: CASSLSSGSYNEQFF. CDR3 coding DNA: TGCGCCAGCAGCTTGTCTAGCGGGAGCTACAATGAGCAGTTCTTC.

The chain combines TRBV6-8 with TRBJ2-7; 12 bases are shared with TRBD2. Germline V lookup: CDR1 MNHGY, CDR2 SAAAGT. V was pared by 11 bases and J by 8 bases, with 13 bases of the junction left unmatched. The CDR3 is 14 residues long. CDR3 in amino acids: CAPGGRLAGVKQYV. The DNA for the CDR3 is TGTGCCCCAGGAGGAAGACTAGCGGGAGTTAAGCAGTACGTC.